These T cell receptor beta chains were read from a single sample in a study of blood T cell repertoires in COVID-19. Sequencing was performed with immunoSEQ multiplex PCR; in TCRdb, only in-frame clones are kept and a portion is missing. The sample shows fewer than 90,000 clones, 80% to 90% of them seen only once. Sequencing was done on a sample of peripheral blood. These receptors all come from a woman of 80 years or more with active or convalescent COVID-19. The CDR3 runs from the conserved cysteine through the conserved F or W. Each record gives: V gene, D gene, clone size, J gene, CDR3 DNA, CDR3 protein. A D gene is named only where the DNA matches it firmly. The size field is filled for only some rows; it gives once, few, many or a size class.

v_gene: TRBV9; d_gene: .; abundance: .; j_gene: TRBJ1-6; CDR3nt: TGTGCCAGCAGCACCGACAGTGTTTCACCCCTCCACTTT; CDR3aa: CASSTDSVSPLHF
v_gene: TRBV9; d_gene: .; abundance: .; j_gene: TRBJ2-3; CDR3nt: TGTGCCAGCAGCGTAGCTAGCAGACGCACAGATACGCAGTATTTT; CDR3aa: CASSVASRRTDTQYF
v_gene: TRBV5-1; d_gene: TRBD1; abundance: few; j_gene: TRBJ1-4; CDR3nt: TGCGCCAGCAGCACCGGACAGGGCGGTGAAAAACTGTTTTTT; CDR3aa: CASSTGQGGEKLFF
v_gene: TRBV20-1; d_gene: TRBD1; abundance: .; j_gene: TRBJ1-1; CDR3nt: TGCAGTGCTAGTGCGCCACAGGGGGCGAACACTGAAGCTTTCTTT; CDR3aa: CSASAPQGANTEAFF
v_gene: TRBV19; d_gene: .; abundance: once; j_gene: TRBJ1-2; CDR3nt: TGTGCCAGTAGTATAAGGGGCGGAGGCTACACCTTC; CDR3aa: CASSIRGGGYTF
v_gene: TRBV5-1; d_gene: .; abundance: .; j_gene: TRBJ2-2; CDR3nt: TGCGCCAGCAGCGGGAGGACAGGCAACACCGGGGAGCTGTTTTTT; CDR3aa: CASSGRTGNTGELFF
v_gene: TRBV4-1; d_gene: .; abundance: .; j_gene: TRBJ2-2; CDR3nt: TGCGCCAGCAGCCAAGATGGGGGACGGACAGAGCCGAACACCGGGGAGCTGTTTTTT; CDR3aa: CASSQDGGRTEPNTGELFF
v_gene: TRBV3-1/TRBV3-2; d_gene: TRBD2; abundance: once; j_gene: TRBJ2-1; CDR3nt: TGTGCCAGCAGCCCTAGCGGGAGGGGGTCCTACAATGAGCAGTTCTTC; CDR3aa: CASSPSGRGSYNEQFF
v_gene: TRBV9; d_gene: TRBD1; abundance: few; j_gene: TRBJ1-2; CDR3nt: TGTGCCAGCAGCGTAGAACCCGGCAGGGGGAACTATGGCTACACCTTC; CDR3aa: CASSVEPGRGNYGYTF
v_gene: TRBV12-3/TRBV12-4; d_gene: .; abundance: .; j_gene: TRBJ1-1; CDR3nt: TGTGCCAGCAAGTACAGCCAAAAAGTTGAAGCTTTCTTT; CDR3aa: CASKYSQKVEAFF
v_gene: TRBV7-9; d_gene: TRBD1; abundance: .; j_gene: TRBJ1-1; CDR3nt: TGTGCCAGCAGCGGACAGGGCGGCACTGAAGCTTTCTTT; CDR3aa: CASSGQGGTEAFF
v_gene: TRBV9; d_gene: TRBD2; abundance: .; j_gene: TRBJ2-5; CDR3nt: TGTGCCAGCAGCGTGAAAGCGGGAGGGCCGGAGACCCAGTACTTC; CDR3aa: CASSVKAGGPETQYF
v_gene: TRBV6-1; d_gene: TRBD1; abundance: once; j_gene: TRBJ1-1; CDR3nt: TGTGCCAGCAGTGACCAAGACAGGGCGAACACTGAAGCTTTCTTT; CDR3aa: CASSDQDRANTEAFF
v_gene: TRBV5-1; d_gene: .; abundance: .; j_gene: TRBJ2-7; CDR3nt: TGCGCCAGCAGCTTGGGGAGTCCGGCGTACGAGCAGTACTTC; CDR3aa: CASSLGSPAYEQYF
v_gene: TRBV7-2; d_gene: .; abundance: .; j_gene: TRBJ2-7; CDR3nt: TGTGCCAGCAGGACTGGGACTGAGGCCTACGAGCAGTACTTC; CDR3aa: CASRTGTEAYEQYF
v_gene: TRBV6-1; d_gene: .; abundance: few; j_gene: TRBJ2-7; CDR3nt: TGTGCCAGCAGTGAAAGGCTGGGGAGATACGAGCAGTACTTC; CDR3aa: CASSERLGRYEQYF
v_gene: TRBV6-2/TRBV6-3; d_gene: TRBD2; abundance: .; j_gene: TRBJ2-5; CDR3nt: TGTGCCAGCAGTTCGGGACTAGCGGGGGGGATAGGAGAGACCCAGTACTTC; CDR3aa: CASSSGLAGGIGETQYF
v_gene: TRBV18; d_gene: .; abundance: .; j_gene: TRBJ1-3; CDR3nt: TGTGCCAGCTCACCCCTTGGACACGGAGACTCTGGAAACACCATATATTTT; CDR3aa: CASSPLGHGDSGNTIYF
v_gene: TRBV11-3; d_gene: .; abundance: few; j_gene: TRBJ2-1; CDR3nt: TGTGCCAGCAGCCTAGGTACCACTTCCTACAATGAGCAGTTCTTC; CDR3aa: CASSLGTTSYNEQFF
v_gene: TRBV6-5; d_gene: TRBD1; abundance: few; j_gene: TRBJ1-5; CDR3nt: TGTGCCAGCAGAACAGGGGCTAGAGATCAGCCCCAGCATTTT; CDR3aa: CASRTGARDQPQHF
v_gene: TRBV6-2/TRBV6-3; d_gene: TRBD2; abundance: .; j_gene: TRBJ2-7; CDR3nt: TGTGCCAGCAGCCGCGGACTAGCGGGATTTTCCTACGAGCAGTACTTC; CDR3aa: CASSRGLAGFSYEQYF
v_gene: TRBV3-1/TRBV3-2; d_gene: .; abundance: .; j_gene: TRBJ1-2; CDR3nt: TGTGCCAGCAGCCAAGAATGGGGCAGAGGAGGCTACACCTTC; CDR3aa: CASSQEWGRGGYTF
v_gene: TRBV18; d_gene: TRBD1; abundance: .; j_gene: TRBJ1-1; CDR3nt: TGTGCCAGCTCAGGGAGTGGGACAGAAAACACTGAAGCTTTCTTT; CDR3aa: CASSGSGTENTEAFF
v_gene: TRBV6-4; d_gene: TRBD2; abundance: medium-sized; j_gene: TRBJ2-5; CDR3nt: TGTGCCAGCAGTACCATAGCGGGGGGGCAAGAGACCCAGTACTTC; CDR3aa: CASSTIAGGQETQYF
v_gene: TRBV19; d_gene: .; abundance: .; j_gene: TRBJ1-4; CDR3nt: TGTGCCAGTAGTATTGGATGGACGGGGGAAAAACTGTTTTTT; CDR3aa: CASSIGWTGEKLFF
v_gene: TRBV6-5; d_gene: .; abundance: .; j_gene: TRBJ1-2; CDR3nt: TGTGCCAGCAGTTTCGGGGTCGGCTACACCTTC; CDR3aa: CASSFGVGYTF
v_gene: TRBV24-1; d_gene: TRBD1; abundance: .; j_gene: TRBJ1-5; CDR3nt: TGTGCCACCAGTGATGGGACAGCTAGCAATCAGCCCCAGCATTTT; CDR3aa: CATSDGTASNQPQHF
v_gene: TRBV7-8; d_gene: .; abundance: .; j_gene: TRBJ2-1; CDR3nt: TGTGCCAGCAGCCCACCGGGACTGCAAAGAGCCAATGAGCAGTTCTTC; CDR3aa: CASSPPGLQRANEQFF
v_gene: TRBV7-8; d_gene: .; abundance: .; j_gene: TRBJ1-5; CDR3nt: TGTGCCAGCAGCTTTTGGGGCGGGGGGCGGAACAATCAGCCCCAGCATTTT; CDR3aa: CASSFWGGGRNNQPQHF
v_gene: TRBV5-1; d_gene: TRBD2; abundance: .; j_gene: TRBJ2-3; CDR3nt: TGCGCCAGCAGCTTGAACGGGGGGGCCTCAGATACGCAGTATTTT; CDR3aa: CASSLNGGASDTQYF
v_gene: TRBV29-1; d_gene: TRBD1; abundance: .; j_gene: TRBJ2-3; CDR3nt: TGCAGCGTTTCGGAAAGGACAGGAACAGATACGCAGTATTTT; CDR3aa: CSVSERTGTDTQYF
v_gene: TRBV18; d_gene: TRBD1; abundance: .; j_gene: TRBJ1-1; CDR3nt: TGTGCCAGCTCCCCCTTACCCGTCGGCAATAGACAGGGCTCTGAAGCTTTCTTT; CDR3aa: CASSPLPVGNRQGSEAFF
v_gene: TRBV24-1; d_gene: TRBD2; abundance: .; j_gene: TRBJ2-7; CDR3nt: TGTGCCACCAGTGGCCCCGGGGAGGGCAACCCCTACGAGCAGTACTTC; CDR3aa: CATSGPGEGNPYEQYF
v_gene: TRBV7-9; d_gene: TRBD1; abundance: once; j_gene: TRBJ1-5; CDR3nt: TGTGCCAGCAGCTTGACAGGGGGTGAGAAGCCCCAGCATTTT; CDR3aa: CASSLTGGEKPQHF
v_gene: TRBV9; d_gene: TRBD1; abundance: .; j_gene: TRBJ2-7; CDR3nt: TGTGCCAGCAGCGCACAGGGGCGACACTCCTACGAGCAGTACTTC; CDR3aa: CASSAQGRHSYEQYF
v_gene: TRBV18; d_gene: TRBD1; abundance: .; j_gene: TRBJ1-4; CDR3nt: TGTGCCAGCTCACCGGGGACAGGAGTTAATGAAAAACTGTTTTTT; CDR3aa: CASSPGTGVNEKLFF
v_gene: TRBV7-2; d_gene: TRBD1; abundance: few; j_gene: TRBJ1-4; CDR3nt: TGTGCCAGCAGCACCCAACAGGGGACTAATGAAAAACTGTTTTTT; CDR3aa: CASSTQQGTNEKLFF